This entry lists 22 T cell receptor beta chains sequenced from one sample in a study of T cells in localized non-small cell lung cancer. Libraries were prepared by immunoSEQ multiplex PCR; TCRdb keeps only in-frame clonotypes and omits some of them. Found here are approximately 20,000 clones, approximately 84% of them singletons; the top ten hold about 2.2%. Sequences were derived from peripheral blood, sampled before any cancer treatment. Source of these receptors: a man aged 35 to 69 with stage I lung adenocarcinoma.

Only a few counts were recorded for this clone. V and J are TRBV4-1 and TRBJ2-7, with 8 bases that match TRBD2. V shed 0 bases, J shed 2 bases, and the junction held 6 bases outside the gene matches. The CDR3 runs to 16 residues. Looked up from germline, CDR1 is MGHRA and CDR2 is YSYEKL. CDR3 loop: CASSQDRAGGTYEQYF. CDR3 nucleotide sequence: TGCGCCAGCAGCCAAGATCGGGCGGGAGGCACCTACGAGCAGTACTTC.

The V gene is TRBV15, the J gene TRBJ2-7, with D perhaps TRBD1 or TRBD2 (5 bases each). In germline, CDR1 is LNHNV, CDR2 YYDKDF (reference sequence). This CDR3 is built from 12 residues. Trimming took 0 bases from V and 12 from J, leaving 12 bases between them. CDR3 nucleotide sequence: TGTGCCACCAGCAGAGATCGACGGGACCGGTACTTC. Translating it yields CATSRDRRDRYF.

The chain joins TRBV5-1 to TRBJ1-2, with D possibly matching TRBD1 (6 bases). Germline-derived CDR1 and CDR2 are SGHRS and YFSETQ. The CDR3 is 16 amino acids. The V gene lost 4 bases and the J gene lost 4 bases, with 20 bases spanning the gap. The CDR3 region is CASSTGQRPPSYGYTF. The CDR3 region has the DNA TGCGCCAGCAGCACCGGACAGCGCCCTCCTTCCTATGGCTACACCTTC.

The chain has TRBV11-3 and TRBJ1-1; D remains ambiguous. The CDR3 runs to 13 residues. The V gene's germline CDR1 is SGHNT and CDR2 YENEEA. The germline V and J ends were trimmed by 8 bases and 3 bases, with 13 bases remaining between them. DNA of the CDR3: TGTGCCAGCGGCGAGACACGGGACACTGAAGCTTTCTTT. Translated, it gives CASGETRDTEAFF.

This rearrangement joins TRBV6-5 to TRBJ1-1; D is uncertain. The V gene lost 6 bases and the J gene lost 5 bases, with 13 bases spanning the gap. The V gene's germline CDR1 is MNHEY and CDR2 SVGAGI. There are 13 residues in the CDR3. CDR3 DNA sequence: TGTGCCAGCAGCTTTAACCCGGAAACTGAAGCTTTCTTT. Its protein product is CASSFNPETEAFF.

The chain links TRBV2 to TRBJ2-7; D unclear. This CDR3 has 12 residues. Trimming removed 6 bases from V and 2 bases from J, with 8 bases in between. Germline values: CDR1 SNHLY, CDR2 FYNNEI. CDR3 nucleotide sequence: TGTGCCAGCAGATCCCAGGCCTACGAGCAGTACTTC. The encoded protein is CASRSQAYEQYF.

V and J are TRBV7-9 and TRBJ1-2, with D tentatively TRBD1 (5 bases). CDR3 length: 14 residues. V was pared by 4 bases and J by 7 bases, with 16 bases between. Germline CDR1 reads SEHNR; CDR2 reads FQNEAQ (reference sequence). CDR3 sequence reads: CASSSYNRMGGYTF. The CDR3 DNA sequence: TGTGCCAGCAGCTCCTATAACAGGATGGGTGGCTACACCTTC.

The rearrangement joins TRBV6-5 to TRBJ2-5; 9 nucleotides line up with TRBD2. The J segment lost 7 bases and the V segment lost 6 bases, leaving 6 bases of the junction unmatched. In germline, CDR1 is MNHEY, CDR2 SVGAGI. This CDR3 spans 13 amino acids. CDR3 in amino acids: CASSRGGGGTQYF. DNA of the CDR3: TGTGCCAGCAGCCGCGGGGGGGGTGGGACCCAGTACTTC.

The rearrangement links TRBV11-3 to TRBJ1-1; D is possibly TRBD1 (5 bases). CDR3 length equals 13 residues. V was pared by 5 bases and J by 8 bases, with 15 bases between. Germline V gene lookup returns CDR1 SGHNT and CDR2 YENEEA. Here the CDR3 reads CASSLQWGSEAFF. Written as DNA, the CDR3 is TGTGCCAGCAGCCTCCAGTGGGGGTCCGAAGCTTTCTTT.

The chain has TRBV30 and TRBJ1-1; weak D call: TRBD1 (5 bases). The CDR3 sequence is 12 residues long. V was shortened by 6 bases and J by 6 bases, with 14 bases between the two germline ends. Germline V gene data show CDR1 as GTSNPN and CDR2 as SVGIG (reference sequence). This CDR3 reads CACLGAGAEAFF. The CDR3, as DNA: TGTGCCTGTCTAGGGGCGGGGGCTGAAGCTTTCTTT.

The count of this clone is one. CDR3 protein: CASSPQQGFKTQYF. The CDR3 DNA sequence: TGTGCCAGCAGCCCCCAACAGGGCTTCAAGACCCAGTACTTC. The V and J genes are TRBV5-4 and TRBJ2-5; D possibly corresponds to TRBD1 (6 bases). This CDR3 is 14 amino acids long. Germline V gene lookup returns CDR1 SGHNT and CDR2 YYREEE (reference sequence). V was pared by 4 bases and J by 6 bases, with 16 bases between.

The chain couples TRBV7-1 to TRBJ1-2, with a weak D call TRBD1 (5 bases). TRBV7-1 is an ORF, and what it does is uncertain. V gave up 4 bases and J gave up 4 bases, with 13 bases separating them. This CDR3 region has 14 residues. This CDR3 is CASSLGGTIYGYTF. Written as DNA, the CDR3 is TGTGCCAGCAGCTTAGGAGGGACGATCTATGGCTACACCTTC.

The rearrangement joins TRBV28 to TRBJ1-6; 7 nucleotides agree with TRBD1. The CDR3 totals 17 residues. From germline, CDR1 is MDHEN and CDR2 SYDVKM. The V and J ends lost 1 base and 4 bases, in that order; junction bases with no gene match: 7. The CDR3 nucleotides are TGTGCCAGCAGTTTATTAACAGGGGTGTCATATAATTCACCCCTCCACTTT. Translating it yields CASSLLTGVSYNSPLHF.

V is TRBV9 and J is TRBJ2-3, with TRBD1 matching over 8 bases. CDR3 length equals 12 residues. Trimming removed 3 bases from V and 9 bases from J; junction bases left unmatched: 3. Germline V gene data show CDR1 as SGDLS and CDR2 as YYNGEE. This CDR3 reads CASSERQGTQYF. CDR3 DNA sequence: TGTGCCAGCAGCGAGAGACAGGGGACGCAGTATTTT.

The chain combines TRBV18 with TRBJ2-5, with D unclear. This CDR3 contains 14 residues. V lost 3 bases and J lost 3, with 11 bases in between. Per the germline V gene, CDR1 is KGHSH and CDR2 is LQKENI. The CDR3, as DNA: TGTGCCAGCTCACCCCTTGGTTACGAAGAGACCCAGTACTTC. It translates to CASSPLGYEETQYF.

The chain is built from TRBV7-2 and TRBJ2-7, with 11 bases identical to TRBD1. CDR3 length: 15 amino acids. CDR1 and CDR2 (germline): SGHTA, FQGNSA. V lost 1 base to trimming and J lost 9 bases; unmatched junction nucleotides: 8. As DNA, the CDR3 is TGTGCCAGCAGCTTAGTCGGGGACAGGGGGACAAGGCAGTACTTC. This translates into CASSLVGDRGTRQYF.

The chain carries TRBV28 and TRBJ1-5; D is perhaps TRBD1 (6 bases). The germline V gene has CDR1 MDHEN and CDR2 SYDVKM. Trimming removed 6 bases from V and 5 bases from J, with 8 bases in between. The CDR3 loop spans 12 amino acids. Here the CDR3 reads CASRAGDQPQHF. In DNA, the CDR3 is TGTGCCAGCAGGGCAGGGGATCAGCCCCAGCATTTT.

V gene TRBV10-1 combines with J gene TRBJ2-7; D is uncertain. Looked up from germline, CDR1 is WNHNN and CDR2 is SYGVQD (reference sequence). Trimming shortened V by 10 bases and J by 0 bases, and 16 bases separated the two germline ends. The CDR3 covers 14 residues. CDR3 residues: CANIRAPYSYEQYF. In nucleotides, the CDR3 is TGCGCCAACATACGGGCCCCCTACTCCTACGAGCAGTACTTC.

As to this clone: This clone may be a read error of a much larger clone one base away. The chain is built from TRBV7-2 and TRBJ2-5; the match to TRBD2 covers 11 bases. Gene TRBJ2-7 matches the end of the DNA better, so the J call may be wrong. Germline V gene sequence: CDR1 SGHTA, CDR2 FQGNSA. The CDR3 sequence is 16 residues long. CDR3 in DNA: TGTGCCAGCAGCTTGACTAGCGGGAATTCCCCCTACGAGCAGTACTTC. Translating it yields CASSLTSGNSPYEQYF.

The V gene is TRBV5-1, the J gene TRBJ1-6; 7 nucleotides line up with TRBD1. V lost 0 bases to trimming and J lost 3 bases; unmatched junction nucleotides: 3. The CDR3 has 16 amino acids. Germline CDR1 is SGHRS and CDR2 is YFSETQ. The CDR3 reads CASSLGRDSYNSPLHF. The CDR3 region has the DNA TGCGCCAGCAGCTTGGGTCGGGACAGCTATAATTCACCCCTCCACTTT.

V usage is TRBV5-6 and J usage is TRBJ1-3, with D possibly matching TRBD1 (5 bases). The CDR3 is made up of 16 amino acids. The germline CDR1 and CDR2 sequences are SGHDT and YYEEEE. V lost 2 bases and J lost 7, with 19 bases in between. The CDR3: CASSFLRGTDANTIYF. The CDR3 DNA sequence: TGTGCCAGCAGCTTCCTGCGTGGGACGGATGCCAACACCATATATTTT.

The chain combines TRBV5-4 with TRBJ2-3; the D is unclear. The germline V gene encodes CDR1 SGHNT and CDR2 YYREEE (reference sequence). V was pared by 2 bases and J by 1 base, with 8 bases between. This CDR3 region has 14 residues. The CDR3 here is CASSFGSRTDTQYF. The CDR3 DNA is TGTGCCAGCAGCTTCGGCAGTCGCACAGATACGCAGTATTTT.